This TCR beta chain was obtained from a study of T cell repertoires in cytomegalovirus infection. Study-wide context: Through public TCR beta signatures, both CMV infection and matching HLA type were indicated.

Trimming shortened V by 0 bases and J by 5 bases, and 10 bases separated the two germline ends. Germline CDR1 and CDR2: MGHRA and YSYEKL. The CDR3 is 15 residues long. This clonotype was detected a few times. No antigen is known for it. Study-wide findings and caveats: The ex vivo response showed dominance by HLA-C-restricted CMV-specific TCR beta clonotypes. Accumulated public TCR beta family frequency recognized individuals carrying CMV together with the relevant HLA.

TCRdb itself ran the reads through MiXCR, one entry per CDR3 protein. Altogether about 260,000 distinct CDR3 sequences are present, about 13% being singletons, with the ten largest covering about 10%. This chain connects TRBV4-1 to TRBJ2-2, with unresolved D. The sequencing input was PBMCs. The sequence was collected from a human donor in good health (CMV status not recorded). Some clones in this sample may be carry-over from other donors' samples. This CDR3 is CASSQEAVQTGELFF. DNA for the CDR3: TGCGCCAGCAGCCAAGAGGCCGTACAAACCGGGGAGCTGTTTTTT.